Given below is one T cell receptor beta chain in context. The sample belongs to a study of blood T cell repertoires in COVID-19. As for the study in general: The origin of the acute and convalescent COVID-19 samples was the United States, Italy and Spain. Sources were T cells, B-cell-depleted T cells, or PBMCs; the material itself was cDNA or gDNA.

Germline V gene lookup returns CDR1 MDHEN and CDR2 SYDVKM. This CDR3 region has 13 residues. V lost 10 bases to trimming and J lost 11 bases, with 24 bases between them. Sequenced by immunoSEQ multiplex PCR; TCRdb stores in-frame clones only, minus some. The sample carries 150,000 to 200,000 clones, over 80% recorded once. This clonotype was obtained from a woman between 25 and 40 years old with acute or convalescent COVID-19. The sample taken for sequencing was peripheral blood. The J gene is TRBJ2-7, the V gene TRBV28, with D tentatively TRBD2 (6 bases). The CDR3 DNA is TGTGCCACCACCGGAGGGGTAGCGACGCTGGAGTACTTC. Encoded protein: CATTGGVATLEYF.